A selection of T cell receptor beta chains follows, all from one sample in a study of T cell responses to AZD1222 COVID-19 vaccine. The protocol was immunoSEQ multiplex PCR, while the TCRdb copy is restricted to in-frame clones and leaves out a portion. The sample includes just under 95,000 clones, about nine tenths seen only once; the top ten take 22%. The sequencing here drew on peripheral blood, taken on day 0 of AZD1222 vaccination. All receptors derive from an adult in good health. Both conserved end residues are part of each CDR3. The D gene is left open where the match is weak.

V	J	D	length	DNA	CDR3
TRBV7-9	TRBJ1-4	-	15	TGTGCCAGCAGCGGGTACAGCGATCAATATGAAAAACTGTTTTTT	CASSGYSDQYEKLFF
TRBV15	TRBJ2-6	-	16	TGTGCCACCAGCAGAGACGGGATTTCTGGGGCCAACGTCCTGACTTTC	CATSRDGISGANVLTF
TRBV5-1	TRBJ2-7	-	14	TGCGCCAGCAGCCACTCTAAGTACAGTTACGAGCAGTACTTC	CASSHSKYSYEQYF
TRBV5-1	TRBJ1-2	TRBD1	14	TGCGCCAGCAGCCCCGGGACAGTTGGCTATGGCTACACCTTC	CASSPGTVGYGYTF
TRBV7-2	TRBJ1-1	-	14	TGTGCCAGCAGCTTATCCAAAGCTAACACTGAAGCTTTCTTT	CASSLSKANTEAFF
TRBV10-3	TRBJ1-3	-	14	TGTGCCATCAGTGACGGAAGCTCTGGAAACACCATATATTTT	CAISDGSSGNTIYF
TRBV3-1/TRBV3-2	TRBJ1-1	TRBD1	14	TGTGCCAGCACTTTAAACAGGGGAGGCACTGAAGCTTTCTTT	CASTLNRGGTEAFF
TRBV4-1	TRBJ2-4	-	13	TGCGCCAGCAGCCAAGATTGGGGAGACATTCAGTACTTC	CASSQDWGDIQYF
TRBV19	TRBJ2-2	TRBD1	15	TGTGCCAGTTGCCGGGACAGGGGGCGAAGCGGGGAGCTGTTTTTT	CASCRDRGRSGELFF
TRBV14	TRBJ1-6	-	18	TGTGCCAGCAGCCAAGCGGCAGGGGCGTCCTCCTATAATTCACCCCTCCACTTT	CASSQAAGASSYNSPLHF
TRBV5-8	TRBJ2-5	TRBD1	17	TGTGCCAGCAGCTTGGCTTTTGGACAGGGGGCAAGAATGACCCAGTACTTC	CASSLAFGQGARMTQYF
TRBV7-2	TRBJ2-7	-	14	TGTGCCAGCAGCTTAGGGGGGACCACCTACGAGCAGTACTTC	CASSLGGTTYEQYF
TRBV4-3	TRBJ2-5	TRBD2	18	TGCGCCAGCAGCCAAGATGGTTTTCGGACTAGCGTTGTAGAGACCCAGTACTTC	CASSQDGFRTSVVETQYF
TRBV2	TRBJ1-2	TRBD1	11	TGTGCCAGCGGACAGGACTATGGCTACACCTTC	CASGQDYGYTF
TRBV18	TRBJ2-2	-	14	TGTGCCAGCTCACCGAGATTAAACACCGGGGAGCTGTTTTTT	CASSPRLNTGELFF
TRBV11-1	TRBJ2-1	TRBD2	14	TGTGCCAGCAGCTGGCGGGGGTGGGACAATGAGCAGTTCTTC	CASSWRGWDNEQFF
TRBV7-2	TRBJ2-7	-	11	TGTGCCAGCAGCGGACTCTACGAGCAGTACTTC	CASSGLYEQYF
TRBV19	TRBJ2-7	-	14	TGTGCCAGTAAGAGACAGGAGAGCTCCTACGAGCAGTACTTC	CASKRQESSYEQYF
TRBV27	TRBJ1-6	-	17	TGTGCCAGCAGCTCGCTTGGCCTTTCCTCGTATAATTCACCCCTCCACTTT	CASSSLGLSSYNSPLHF
TRBV7-9	TRBJ2-3	TRBD1	14	TGTGCCAGCGGTCGGGGACAGGGGGCAGATACGCAGTATTTT	CASGRGQGADTQYF